The 6 T cell receptor beta chains in this list originate from one sample, sequenced in a study of blood T cell repertoires in COVID-19. Data came from immunoSEQ multiplex PCR; TCRdb stores just in-frame clones and leaves some out. The repertoire has tens of thousands of clones, 70% to 90% of them found once; the top ten carry over 15%. Material: peripheral blood. All receptors derive from an elderly man in a cohort sampled during active COVID-19.

The chain joins TRBV6-5 to TRBJ1-1, with 8 bases that match TRBD1. CDR3 length: 15 amino acids. CDR1 and CDR2 from the germline V gene are MNHEY and SVGAGI. The V and J ends lost 8 bases and 4 bases, in that order; junction bases with no gene match: 12. The CDR3 DNA reads as TGTGCCAGCCTCGATACAGGGGGAAGGATCACTGAAGCTTTCTTT. Translating it yields CASLDTGGRITEAFF.

This clone was counted only a few times. The chain links TRBV2 to TRBJ1-1; D perhaps matches TRBD1 (5 bases). CDR3 length equals 13 residues. The V gene lost 5 bases and the J gene lost 2 bases, with 9 bases spanning the gap. From germline, CDR1 is SNHLY and CDR2 FYNNEI. DNA for the CDR3: TGTGCCAGCAGTAGACAGTTCAACACTGAAGCTTTCTTT. Protein product: CASSRQFNTEAFF. Full variable domain (missing parts from reference TRBV2 and TRBJ1-1): EPEVTQTPSHQVTQMGQEVILRCVPISNHLYFYWYRQILGQKVEFLVSFYNNEISEKSEIFDDQFSVERPDGSNFTLKIRSTKLEDSAMYFCASSRQFNTEAFFGQGTRLTVV.

V and J are TRBV18 and TRBJ2-2; 10 positions match TRBD1. This CDR3 spans 15 amino acids. CDR1 KGHSH and CDR2 LQKENI come from the germline V gene. Germline trimming cut 8 bases from V and 5 bases from J; bases unmatched to any gene: 8. CDR3 sequence reads: CASAGTGAPTGELFF. The CDR3 nucleotides are TGTGCCAGCGCCGGGACAGGGGCTCCTACCGGGGAGCTGTTTTTT.

The chain couples TRBV11-3 to TRBJ1-1; D is possibly TRBD1 (6 bases). The V end was cut by 1 base, the J end by 0 bases, with 12 bases between. The CDR3 runs to 16 residues. Germline V CDR1 and CDR2: SGHNT, YENEEA. The CDR3 DNA follows: TGTGCCAGCAGCTTAGTGGCAGGGGCCATGAACACTGAAGCTTTCTTT. This gives the protein CASSLVAGAMNTEAFF.

In nucleotides, the CDR3 is TGTGCCAGCAGCTTCCCGGGACAGGGGTTAACCGGGGAGCTGTTTTTT. It codes for CASSFPGQGLTGELFF. The chain is built from TRBV7-9 and TRBJ2-2; 10 nucleotides align to TRBD1. Germline lookup yields CDR1 SEHNR and CDR2 FQNEAQ (reference sequence). J lost 5 bases, V lost 3 bases, and 6 bases had no gene match. The CDR3 sequence is 16 residues long.

The rearrangement links TRBV3-1 (or the pseudogene TRBV3-2) to TRBJ2-1, with 11 bases that match TRBD1. J gave up 4 bases and V 4 bases, and 3 bases lay outside the gene matches. The length of the CDR3 is 15 residues. CDR1 and CDR2 from the germline V gene are LGHDT and YNNKEL (reference sequence). DNA for the CDR3: TGTGCCAGCAGCCGGGACAGGGGGGGATACAATGAGCAGTTCTTC. Translated, it gives CASSRDRGGYNEQFF.